This TCR beta chain appears in the sequencing data of a study of blood T cell repertoires in COVID-19. The wider study: Samples came from the United States, Italy and Spain, spanning acute and convalescent COVID-19. PBMCs, B-cell-depleted T cells, or T cells provided the cDNA or gDNA that made up the material.

Repertoires were generated with immunoSEQ multiplex PCR, while TCRdb's copy carries only in-frame clones and drops some. The sample contains under 250,000 clones, about four fifths of which appear only once. This CDR3 contains 15 residues. The V gene end was trimmed by 5 bases and the J gene end by 2 bases; junction bases not matched to a gene: 2. Germline CDR1 is SGHTA and CDR2 is FQGNSA. This clone was counted only a few times. Sample: peripheral blood. The clonotype originates from a man aged 80 or over with acute or convalescent COVID-19. The rearrangement joins TRBV7-2 to TRBJ2-7; TRBD2 agrees at 14 bases. The CDR3 bases are TGTGCCAGCAGCCCGACTAGCGGGAGGGCCTACGAGCAGTACTTC. It encodes CASSPTSGRAYEQYF.